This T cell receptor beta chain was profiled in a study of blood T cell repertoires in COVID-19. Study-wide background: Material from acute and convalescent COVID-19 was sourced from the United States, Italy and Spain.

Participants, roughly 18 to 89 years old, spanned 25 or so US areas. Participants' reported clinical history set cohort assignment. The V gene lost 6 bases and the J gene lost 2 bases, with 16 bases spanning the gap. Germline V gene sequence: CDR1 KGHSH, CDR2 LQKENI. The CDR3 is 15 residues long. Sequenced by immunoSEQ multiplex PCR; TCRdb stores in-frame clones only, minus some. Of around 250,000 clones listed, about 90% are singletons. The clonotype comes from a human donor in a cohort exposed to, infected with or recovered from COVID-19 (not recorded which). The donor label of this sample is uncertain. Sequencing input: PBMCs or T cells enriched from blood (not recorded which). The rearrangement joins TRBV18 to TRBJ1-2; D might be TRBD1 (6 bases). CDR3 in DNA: TGTGCCAGCTCGCCTAATACAGGGAACAACTATGGCTACACCTTC. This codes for CASSPNTGNNYGYTF. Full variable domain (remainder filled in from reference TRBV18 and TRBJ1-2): NAGVMQNPRHLVRRRGQEARLRCSPMKGHSHVYWYRQLPEEGLKFMVYLQKENIIDESGMPKERFSAEFPKEGPSILRIQQVVRGDSAAYFCASSPNTGNNYGYTFGSGTRLTVV.